This TCR beta chain comes out of a study of blood T cell repertoires in COVID-19. Study-level information: Sources were T cells, B-cell-depleted T cells, or PBMCs; the material itself was cDNA or gDNA.

This CDR3 contains 13 residues. V shed 7 bases, J shed 5 bases, and the junction held 7 bases outside the gene matches. The germline gives CDR1 ENHRY, CDR2 SYGVKD. The table came from immunoSEQ multiplex PCR; TCRdb's copy has only in-frame clones and leaves some out. Found here are roughly 200,000 clones, roughly 78% of them singletons; the top ten hold under 3.5%. This rearrangement joins TRBV10-3 to TRBJ2-5; 7 nucleotides match TRBD1. The clonotype originates from a woman aged 80 or over with active or convalescent COVID-19. Sequencing was carried out using peripheral blood. As DNA, the CDR3 is TGTGCCATCAATGAAGGGGGCGACGAGACCCAGTACTTC. Encoded protein: CAINEGGDETQYF.